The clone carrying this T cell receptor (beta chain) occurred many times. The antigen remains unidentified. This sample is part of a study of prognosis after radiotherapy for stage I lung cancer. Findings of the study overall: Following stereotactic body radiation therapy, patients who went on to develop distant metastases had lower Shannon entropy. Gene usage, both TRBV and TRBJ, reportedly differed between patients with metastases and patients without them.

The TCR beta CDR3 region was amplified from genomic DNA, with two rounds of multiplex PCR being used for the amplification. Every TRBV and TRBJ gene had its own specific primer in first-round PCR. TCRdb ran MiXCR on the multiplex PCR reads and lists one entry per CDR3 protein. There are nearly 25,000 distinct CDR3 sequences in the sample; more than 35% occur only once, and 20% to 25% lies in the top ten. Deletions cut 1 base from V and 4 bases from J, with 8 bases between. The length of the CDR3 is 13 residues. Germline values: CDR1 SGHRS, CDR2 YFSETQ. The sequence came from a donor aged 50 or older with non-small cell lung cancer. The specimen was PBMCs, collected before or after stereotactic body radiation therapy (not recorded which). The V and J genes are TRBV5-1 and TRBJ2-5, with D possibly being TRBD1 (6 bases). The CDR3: CASSLTRGETQYF. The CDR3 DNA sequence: TGCGCCAGCAGCTTGACCAGGGGAGAGACCCAGTACTTC.